This TCR beta chain was recorded in a study of beta chain features in type 1 diabetes. At the level of the study: Across every sample, some 110 million sorted cells were examined in total. Broader study findings: The study notes PCR might favor shorter templates equally in patients and controls. The study left unresolved whether HLA type influences TCRB rearrangement. Shorter TCRB CDR3s, moderately but significantly so, marked every one of the four CD4+ subsets in Type 1 diabetes patients.

With respect to this clone: The target antigen is unknown. The identical CDR3 is also encoded by other nucleotide sequences in the sample.

CDR3 length equals 13 residues. Per the germline V gene, CDR1 is GTSNPN and CDR2 is SVGIG (reference sequence). Trimming took 1 base from V and 9 from J; bases not matched to a gene: 8. The sequenced template was cDNA made from the entire isolated RNA. Measured with immunoSEQ multiplex PCR; TCRdb has only the in-frame clones, and not every one. The sample consists of about 390,000 clones, roughly 9.8% of them appearing once. Averaging approximately 120 mL, one heparinised blood draw came from each individual donor. The receptor comes from a man between 25 and 39 years old with type 1 diabetes. The chain combines TRBV30 with TRBJ1-2, with 7 bases matching TRBD1. The sequenced sample consisted of central memory CD4+ T cells from blood. This chain's CDR3 is CAWSGQDRRSYTF. CDR3 DNA sequence: TGTGCCTGGAGTGGTCAGGACAGGCGTAGCTACACCTTC. The complete variable domain, with remaining parts taken from reference TRBV30 and TRBJ1-2, reads SQTIHQWPATLVQPVGSPLSLECTVEGTSNPNLYWYRQAAGRGLQLLFYSVGIGQISSEVPQNLSASRPQDRQFILSSKKLLLSDSGFYLCAWSGQDRRSYTFGSGTRLTVV.